These 20 T cell receptor beta chains originate from one sample sequenced in a study of CD8 T cells in ankylosing spondylitis. Using its own MiXCR run on the 5' RACE reads, TCRdb lists one record per CDR3 protein. The sample yields 200,000 to 250,000 distinct CDR3 sequences, roughly 32% seen once. Sequencing was performed on blood, either unsorted or a sorted T cell fraction (not recorded which). These TCRs come from a male donor with ankylosing spondylitis or in good health (not recorded which).

The J gene is TRBJ1-1, the V gene TRBV19; the D gene is possibly TRBD1 (5 bases). The CDR3 loop spans 13 amino acids. Germline V gene data show CDR1 as LNHDA and CDR2 as SQIVND (reference sequence). Deletions cut 5 bases from V and 7 bases from J, with 14 bases between. The CDR3 nucleotides read TGTGCCAGTAGTCCCCAACCGGGGCTTGAAGCTTTCTTT. Translation gives CASSPQPGLEAFF.

Points on this clonotype: A much bigger clone sits one base away, suggesting this may be a read error. The V and J genes are TRBV20-1 and TRBJ1-5, with a tentative D call TRBD1 (5 bases). Germline V lookup: CDR1 DFQATT, CDR2 SNEGSKA (reference sequence). The CDR3 extends over 12 amino acids. The V and J ends lost 5 bases and 1 base respectively, with 6 bases between them. CDR3 sequence (DNA): TGCAGTGCTCGGGGGAGCAATCAGCCCCAGCATTTT. Its translation: CSARGSNQPQHF.

This chain links TRBV6-5 with TRBJ1-5; D is undetermined. This CDR3 has 15 amino acids. Deletions cut 4 bases from V and 1 base from J, with 11 bases between. The germline gives CDR1 MNHEY, CDR2 SVGAGI. Written as DNA, the CDR3 is TGTGCCAGCAGTTCCACCAGGAAAAGCAATCAGCCCCAGCATTTT. It yields the protein CASSSTRKSNQPQHF.

The CDR3 DNA reads TGTGCCAGCAGCTTGTGGGGCGGGGGGAAAGAGACCCAGTACTTC. Translated, it gives CASSLWGGGKETQYF. This chain joins TRBV5-5 and TRBJ2-5, with 8 bases identical to TRBD2. V dropped 1 base and J dropped 3; count of bases not matched to a gene: 5. The germline V gene has CDR1 SGHKS and CDR2 YYEKEE (reference sequence). The CDR3 has 15 amino acids.

The V gene is TRBV29-1, the J gene TRBJ1-2; a possible D gene is TRBD1 (5 bases). The CDR3 spans 13 residues. Germline V gene sequence: CDR1 SQVTM, CDR2 ANQGSEA. CDR3: CAIGATTGYGYTF. The CDR3 nucleotides read TGCGCTATAGGGGCCACCACTGGCTATGGCTACACCTTC.

This sequence joins TRBV7-9 and TRBJ1-2; D call uncertain. In germline, CDR1 is SEHNR, CDR2 FQNEAQ (reference sequence). Trimming took off 5 bases at V and 8 bases at J, with 18 bases between the two ends. There are 14 residues in the CDR3. The CDR3 reads CASSHRQAFGGYTF. The CDR3 coding sequence is TGTGCCAGCAGCCATCGACAAGCGTTCGGGGGCTACACCTTC.

V usage is TRBV6-1 and J usage is TRBJ1-4, with 7 positions matching TRBD1. CDR1 and CDR2 (germline): MNHNS, SASEGT. The CDR3 is 14 residues long. Trimming took 10 bases from V and 7 from J; bases not matched to a gene: 12. CDR3 coding DNA: TGTGCCACCTATTACGAGGGGGCGGCTGAAAAACTGTTTTTT. It translates to CATYYEGAAEKLFF.

V and J are TRBV27 and TRBJ2-5; no definite D call. Germline assignment: CDR1 MNHEY and CDR2 SMNVEV (reference sequence). This CDR3 is 14 amino acids long. Trimming pared 2 bases from V and 13 bases from J, leaving 20 bases between. The CDR3, as DNA: TGTGCCAGCAGTTTAGCCGGGCGCGCAACCACGCCGTACTTC. Residues: CASSLAGRATTPYF.

This chain connects TRBV20-1 to TRBJ1-2; D gene unclear. CDR1 is DFQATT and CDR2 is SNEGSKA in the germline V gene (reference sequence). This CDR3 contains 12 residues. V lost 0 bases and J 4 bases, leaving 6 bases between the germline ends. The CDR3 loop reads CSARDPSYGYTF. In DNA form, the CDR3 reads TGCAGTGCTAGAGATCCCAGCTATGGCTACACCTTC.

V is TRBV7-3 and J is TRBJ2-3, with 12 bases lining up with TRBD2. This CDR3 spans 17 amino acids. Germline loops: CDR1 SGHTA, CDR2 FQGTGA. The junction had 6 bases not matched to a gene; V was cut back by 5 bases and J by 0 bases. CDR3 protein: CASSPLAGGPSTDTQYF. The DNA of the CDR3 is TGTGCCAGCAGCCCTCTAGCGGGGGGGCCGAGCACAGATACGCAGTATTTT.

The table lists this clonotype with many counts. The junction differs from germline at one of its ends, possibly a read error. This chain links TRBV7-7 with TRBJ2-1, with 13 bases fitting TRBD2. CDR1 is SSHAT and CDR2 is FNYEAQ in the germline V gene (reference sequence). The CDR3 totals 15 residues. The chain's CDR3 is CASSLGTSGVNEQFF. CDR3 DNA sequence: TGTGCTAGCAGCTTGGGGACTAGCGGGGTTAATGAGCAGTTCTTC.

The chain couples TRBV20-1 to TRBJ2-7; D call uncertain. V lost 3 bases and J 2 bases, leaving 17 bases between the germline ends. Germline assignment: CDR1 DFQATT and CDR2 SNEGSKA (reference sequence). The CDR3 contains 15 residues. This chain's CDR3 is CSARPREEVAYEQYF. In DNA, the CDR3 is TGCAGTGCTAGGCCTCGTGAGGAAGTTGCCTACGAGCAGTACTTC.

This clonotype was detected only a few times. This sequence joins TRBV5-1 and TRBJ2-7; a weak D match, TRBD1 (6 bases). Trimming stripped 0 bases from V and 0 bases from J, with 13 bases between. The germline CDR1 and CDR2 sequences are SGHRS and YFSETQ. This CDR3 region has 16 residues. For the CDR3, the DNA is TGCGCCAGCAGCTTGGCCTTTCTAGGGGGCTCCTACGAGCAGTACTTC. Protein product: CASSLAFLGGSYEQYF.

The sample holds a few counts of this clonotype. The V gene is TRBV20-1, the J gene TRBJ2-1, with 7 bases aligning to TRBD2. Germline V lookup: CDR1 DFQATT, CDR2 SNEGSKA (reference sequence). The CDR3 contains 14 residues. The ends lost 8 bases at V and 3 bases at J; junction bases unmatched: 10. CDR3 protein: CSFLLAAGYNEQFF. The CDR3 DNA is TGCAGTTTCCTTCTAGCGGCCGGCTACAATGAGCAGTTCTTC.

The rearrangement uses TRBV7-2 and TRBJ2-5; 9 bases line up with TRBD2. Germline V gives CDR1 SGHTA, CDR2 FQGNSA. CDR3 size: 15 residues. V lost 2 bases, J lost 5 bases, and 6 bases stayed unmatched. The CDR3 nucleotides are TGTGCCAGCAGCTTAATCCCCGGGACTAGCGAGACCCAGTACTTC. Its protein is CASSLIPGTSETQYF.

The chain has TRBV29-1 and TRBJ2-7; D is uncertain. V was cut by 1 base and J by 5 bases, with 6 bases left in between. The length of the CDR3 is 11 residues. Per the germline V gene, CDR1 is SQVTM and CDR2 is ANQGSEA. The DNA of the CDR3 is TGCAGCGTTGAAGGGTTGGACGAGCAGTACTTC. Translating it yields CSVEGLDEQYF.

This clonotype was found a few times. CDR3 nucleotides: TGTGCCAGCAGTTACGAGGTGGGACAGTTCTACGAGCAGTACTTC. It encodes CASSYEVGQFYEQYF. The chain joins TRBV6-5 to TRBJ2-7; 7 bases line up with TRBD1. The germline CDR1 and CDR2 sequences are MNHEY and SVGAGI. The CDR3 runs 15 residues. The junction had 7 bases not matched to a gene; V was cut back by 2 bases and J by 3 bases.

The genes are TRBV2 and TRBJ1-4, with D hard to call. Germline V gene sequence: CDR1 SNHLY, CDR2 FYNNEI. Deletions cut 4 bases from V and 4 bases from J, with 13 bases between. This CDR3 has 15 amino acids. CDR3 protein: CASSGRTAHNEKLFF. CDR3 DNA: TGTGCCAGCAGTGGGCGGACGGCCCATAATGAAAAACTGTTTTTT.

V gene TRBV12-3 or TRBV12-4 combines with J gene TRBJ2-6, with no clear D. Trimming removed 2 bases at V and 2 bases at J, with 7 bases between. The CDR3 spans 15 residues. The CDR3 DNA reads TGTGCCAGCAGTTTATCGGGCCCTGGGGCCAACGTCCTGACTTTC. This codes for CASSLSGPGANVLTF.

The count of this clonotype is one. The chain uses TRBV12-3 or TRBV12-4 and TRBJ2-7, with a possible D match to TRBD2 (6 bases). The CDR3 runs 14 residues. V was clipped by 1 base and J by 7 bases, with 14 bases between them. The CDR3 DNA follows: TGTGCCAGCAGTTTAGGGGACTTCCCTAGGGAGCAGTACTTC. It codes for CASSLGDFPREQYF.